The clone carrying this T cell receptor (beta chain) was counted a single time. The record originates from a study of T cell clonotyping in hematopoietic cell transplantation. Measured with immunoSEQ multiplex PCR; TCRdb has only the in-frame clones, and not every one. The data contain roughly 15,000 clones, around 90% of them singletons. This TCR derives from a man aged 45-65 years in good health. Some clones in this sample may be carry-over from other donors' samples. Sequenced sample: peripheral blood mononuclear cells.

CDR3 protein: CASSSGGGGRGYQPQHF. Here the CDR3 DNA reads TGTGCCAGCAGTTCCGGAGGCGGGGGGCGCGGGTATCAGCCCCAGCATTTT. V gene TRBV28 combines with J gene TRBJ1-5; possibly TRBD1 for D (6 bases). The length of the CDR3 is 17 residues. Between the trimmed V and J ends, which lost 4 bases and 5 bases, there was a span of 21 bases. Germline CDR1 and CDR2: MDHEN and SYDVKM.